This TCR beta chain was documented in a study of blood T cell repertoires in COVID-19. In the study overall: Samples of COVID-19 (acute and convalescent) were obtained from the United States, Italy and Spain. Nucleic acid was either cDNA or gDNA, and it came from T cells, B-cell-depleted T cells, or PBMCs.

This CDR3 spans 16 amino acids. J was trimmed by 1 base and V by 2 bases; bases with no gene match: 3. Germline V gene data show CDR1 as MNHEY and CDR2 as SMNVEV (reference sequence). Authors' processing steps: Reference gene primer amplification gave estimated nucleated cell counts. Clones were read by immunoSEQ multiplex PCR, and TCRdb kept only the in-frame ones, dropping some. V, J and clone size reflect that table, while D and trimming were determined from the DNA. The repertoire has about 220,000 clones, 65% to 85% of them found once; the top ten carry approximately 2.5%. Sequenced input: peripheral blood. The chain links TRBV27 to TRBJ2-2, with 8 positions matching TRBD1. The receptor comes from a woman aged 55 to 70 with acute or convalescent COVID-19. The CDR3 spells CASSLAGTGNTGELFF. The CDR3 bases are TGTGCCAGCAGTTTAGCCGGGACAGGGAACACCGGGGAGCTGTTTTTT.